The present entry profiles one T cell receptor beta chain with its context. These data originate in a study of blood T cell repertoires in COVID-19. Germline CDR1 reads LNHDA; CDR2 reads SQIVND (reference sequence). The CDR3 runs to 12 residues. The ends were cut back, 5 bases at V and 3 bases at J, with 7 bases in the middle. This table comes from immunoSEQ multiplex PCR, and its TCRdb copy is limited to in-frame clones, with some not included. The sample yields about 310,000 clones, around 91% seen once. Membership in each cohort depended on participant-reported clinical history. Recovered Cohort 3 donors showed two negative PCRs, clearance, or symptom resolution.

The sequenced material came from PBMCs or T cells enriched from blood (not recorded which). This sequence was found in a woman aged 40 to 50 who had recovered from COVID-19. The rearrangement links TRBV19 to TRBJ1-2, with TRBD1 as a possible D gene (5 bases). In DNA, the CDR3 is TGTGCCAGTAGTCGGGGGGACTATGGCTACACCTTC. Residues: CASSRGDYGYTF.